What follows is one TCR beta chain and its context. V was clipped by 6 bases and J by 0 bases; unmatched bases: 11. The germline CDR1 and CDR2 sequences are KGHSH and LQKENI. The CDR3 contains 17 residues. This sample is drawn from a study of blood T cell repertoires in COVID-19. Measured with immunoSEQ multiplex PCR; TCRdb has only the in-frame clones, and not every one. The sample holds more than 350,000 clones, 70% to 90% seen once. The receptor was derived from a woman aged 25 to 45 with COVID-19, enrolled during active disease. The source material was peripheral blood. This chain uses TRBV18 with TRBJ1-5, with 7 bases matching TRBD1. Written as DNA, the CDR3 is TGTGCCAGCTCCCACGTAGGGACAGTAAATAGCAATCAGCCCCAGCATTTT. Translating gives CASSHVGTVNSNQPQHF. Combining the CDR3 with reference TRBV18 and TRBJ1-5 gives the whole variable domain NAGVMQNPRHLVRRRGQEARLRCSPMKGHSHVYWYRQLPEEGLKFMVYLQKENIIDESGMPKERFSAEFPKEGPSILRIQQVVRGDSAAYFCASSHVGTVNSNQPQHFGDGTRLSIL.